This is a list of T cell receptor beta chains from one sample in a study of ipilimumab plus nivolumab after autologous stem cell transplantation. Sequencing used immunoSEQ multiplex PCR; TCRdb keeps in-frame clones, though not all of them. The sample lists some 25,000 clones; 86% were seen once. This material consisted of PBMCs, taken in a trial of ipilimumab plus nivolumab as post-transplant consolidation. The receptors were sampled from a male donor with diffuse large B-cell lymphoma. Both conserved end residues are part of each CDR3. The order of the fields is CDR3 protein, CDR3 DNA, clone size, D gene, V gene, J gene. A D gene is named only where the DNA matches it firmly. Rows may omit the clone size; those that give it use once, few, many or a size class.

CASTGGPYNEQFF,TGTGCCAGTACCGGCGGGCCCTACAATGAGCAGTTCTTC,.,.,TRBV19,TRBJ2-1
CASSILGAAYNSPLHF,TGTGCCAGTAGTATTCTGGGGGCGGCTTATAATTCACCCCTCCACTTT,.,.,TRBV19,TRBJ1-6
CASSLGTVPEAFF,TGTGCCAGCAGCTTAGGGACAGTCCCTGAAGCTTTCTTT,.,.,TRBV7-9,TRBJ1-1
CASSFGGQGAWGYTF,TGCGCCAGCAGCTTTGGGGGACAGGGGGCCTGGGGCTACACCTTC,once,TRBD1,TRBV5-1,TRBJ1-2
CASREAILNSPLHF,TGTGCCAGCAGGGAGGCCATACTTAATTCACCCCTCCACTTT,.,.,TRBV7-2,TRBJ1-6
CAWSRISGNTIYF,TGTGCCTGGAGTCGTATCTCTGGAAACACCATATATTTT,.,.,TRBV30,TRBJ1-3
CASRIYTEAFF,TGTGCCAGCAGAATCTACACTGAAGCTTTCTTT,.,.,TRBV6-1,TRBJ1-1
CASSYVEGARNTEAFF,TGTGCCAGCAGTTACGTGGAGGGGGCGAGGAACACTGAAGCTTTCTTT,.,TRBD1,TRBV6-5,TRBJ1-1
CASRPPGQTNTEAFF,TGTGCCAGCAGACCACCGGGACAGACAAACACTGAAGCTTTCTTT,.,TRBD1,TRBV2,TRBJ1-1
CASSLGYGNTEAFF,TGTGCCAGCAGTTTAGGATACGGGAACACTGAAGCTTTCTTT,.,.,TRBV27,TRBJ1-1
CASSPQGGGGQEAFF,TGTGCCAGCAGCCCCCAGGGCGGTGGAGGGCAAGAAGCTTTCTTT,.,.,TRBV7-3,TRBJ1-1
CASSPVAGGPGELFF,TGCGCCAGCAGCCCCGTAGCGGGGGGGCCTGGGGAGCTGTTTTTT,.,TRBD2,TRBV5-1,TRBJ2-2
CASRNDASSYNEQFF,TGTGCCAGCAGGAACGACGCAAGCTCCTACAATGAGCAGTTCTTC,.,.,TRBV6-5,TRBJ2-1
CASSQNPGQGHREQYF,TGCGCCAGCAGCCAAAACCCGGGACAGGGACATAGGGAGCAGTACTTC,.,TRBD1,TRBV4-1,TRBJ2-7
CASRGAPNTGELFF,TGTGCCAGCAGGGGGGCACCGAACACCGGGGAGCTGTTTTTT,.,.,TRBV10-3,TRBJ2-2
CASSRTGTPYEQYF,TGTGCCAGCTCTCGGACCGGGACGCCATACGAGCAGTACTTC,.,.,TRBV18,TRBJ2-7
CASSPGTGQIYEQYF,TGCGCCAGCAGCCCTGGGACAGGGCAGATCTACGAGCAGTACTTC,.,TRBD1,TRBV10-2,TRBJ2-7
CASSLSGTGFYEQYF,TGTGCCAGCAGTTTAAGTGGGACAGGGTTCTACGAGCAGTACTTC,.,TRBD1,TRBV27,TRBJ2-7
CASSRLAGSSSYEQYF,TGTGCCAGCAGCCGGCTAGCGGGGTCGAGCTCCTACGAGCAGTACTTC,.,TRBD2,TRBV7-6,TRBJ2-7
CASSLEESHPLMFEQFF,TGTGCCAGCAGCTTAGAGGAAAGCCATCCGCTCATGTTTGAGCAGTTCTTC,few,.,TRBV7-8,TRBJ2-1
CASSRDNSVPNEQFF,TGCGCCAGCAGCCGGGACAACAGCGTTCCGAATGAGCAGTTCTTC,.,.,TRBV4-3,TRBJ2-1
CASSQGTGSGEQYF,TGCGCCAGCAGCCAAGGGACAGGCAGCGGGGAGCAGTACTTC,.,.,TRBV4-1,TRBJ2-7
CASSREVSNTGELFF,TGTGCCAGCAGCAGAGAGGTCTCGAACACCGGGGAGCTGTTTTTT,.,.,TRBV11-2,TRBJ2-2
CASSATTDGYTF,TGTGCCAGCAGCGCCACGACAGACGGCTACACCTTC,.,.,TRBV5-5,TRBJ1-2
CATSRARAKGQETQYF,TGTGCCACCAGCAGGGCCCGGGCCAAGGGACAAGAGACCCAGTACTTC,.,.,TRBV15,TRBJ2-5
CASSPTGSGNTEAFF,TGTGCCAGCAGTCCGACAGGGTCTGGTAACACTGAAGCTTTCTTT,few,TRBD1,TRBV6-5,TRBJ1-1
CASTPYFRGAYGYTF,TGTGCCAGCACGCCTTATTTCAGGGGAGCATATGGCTACACCTTC,.,.,TRBV19,TRBJ1-2
CASTPTQGNYGYTF,TGTGCCAGCACCCCGACTCAGGGGAACTATGGCTACACCTTC,.,.,TRBV2,TRBJ1-2
CASSLGYRARNTEAFF,TGTGCCAGCAGCTTAGGCTACAGGGCCAGGAACACTGAAGCTTTCTTT,.,.,TRBV7-3,TRBJ1-1
CASILAPFQKETQYF,TGTGCCAGCATTCTAGCCCCTTTCCAAAAAGAGACCCAGTACTTC,.,.,TRBV2,TRBJ2-5
CASSSLAGGSYNEQFF,TGTGCCAGCAGCTCCTTGGCGGGGGGCTCCTACAATGAGCAGTTCTTC,.,TRBD2,TRBV7-8,TRBJ2-1
CASSADRVRTDTQYF,TGTGCCAGCAGCGCCGACAGGGTCCGCACAGATACGCAGTATTTT,.,TRBD1,TRBV9,TRBJ2-3
CASSDTGGSTDTQYF,TGCGCCAGCAGCGATACAGGGGGCAGCACAGATACGCAGTATTTT,.,TRBD1,TRBV4-1,TRBJ2-3
CASSTKGIGETQYF,TGTGCCAGCAGTACCAAAGGGATCGGGGAGACCCAGTACTTC,.,.,TRBV2,TRBJ2-5
CSAVPGAEAFF,TGCAGTGCGGTGCCGGGAGCCGAAGCTTTCTTT,.,.,TRBV20-1,TRBJ1-1
CASSSQPGPETQYF,TGTGCCAGCAGCTCCCAGCCGGGACCAGAGACCCAGTACTTC,.,.,TRBV7-2,TRBJ2-5
CASSLRLGEGGSTQYF,TGTGCCAGCAGCTTACGTCTCGGTGAAGGCGGATCGACCCAGTACTTC,.,.,TRBV11-1,TRBJ2-5
CASSLRGYANSPLHF,TGTGCCAGCAGTTTACGGGGGTATGCGAATTCACCCCTCCACTTT,.,.,TRBV27,TRBJ1-6
CASSLGQGRGENSPLHF,TGTGCCAGCAGCTTAGGGCAGGGGCGAGGGGAAAATTCACCCCTCCACTTT,.,.,TRBV7-9,TRBJ1-6
CASSLLPERPQHF,TGTGCCAGCAGTCTACTGCCCGAACGGCCCCAGCATTTT,.,.,TRBV2,TRBJ1-5
CASSQDSGLRAGELFF,TGTGCCAGCAGCCAAGATTCGGGGTTAAGGGCCGGGGAGCTGTTTTTT,.,.,TRBV14,TRBJ2-2